Shown below are 2 T cell receptor beta chains from a single sample sequenced in a study of cytomegalovirus exposure and HLA in healthy donors (dated by TCRdb to about 2017). Receptor amplification or capture employed the immunoSEQ multiplex PCR assay. For the multiplex PCR, a mixture combining 60 forward primers for TCR Vbeta segments and 13 reverse primers for TCR Jbeta segments was used. In its TCRdb copy, this immuneACCESS table keeps in-frame sequences only and misses some clones. Where compared with another copy, unresolved V genes explain less than half of these, and the others have no known cause. The sample table lists under 200,000 clones, approximately 80% of them with a count of one. More than 2% of the sample is in the top ten clones. Material: PBMCs. The receptors stem from a man aged 50 or older in good health and CMV-seropositive.

A word on this clone: Other nucleotide sequences in the sample specify the same CDR3. The rearrangement links TRBV5-1 to TRBJ1-4; 9 nucleotides agree with TRBD1. The V and J ends lost 4 bases and 8 bases, in that order; junction bases with no gene match: 6. Germline V gene data show CDR1 as SGHRS and CDR2 as YFSETQ. The CDR3 totals 14 residues. CDR3 sequence: CASSTGQGGEKLFF. The CDR3 nucleotides are TGCGCCAGCAGCACGGGACAGGGTGGAGAAAAACTGTTTTTT.

The chain links TRBV30 to TRBJ1-2; D gene unclear. The V end lost 2 bases, the J end lost 4 bases, and 5 bases lay between the germline ends. The CDR3 has 11 amino acids. CDR1 is GTSNPN, CDR2 SVGIG, per germline (reference sequence). The CDR3 nucleotides read TGTGCCTGGAGTTGGCTCTATGGCTACACCTTC. Amino acids: CAWSWLYGYTF.